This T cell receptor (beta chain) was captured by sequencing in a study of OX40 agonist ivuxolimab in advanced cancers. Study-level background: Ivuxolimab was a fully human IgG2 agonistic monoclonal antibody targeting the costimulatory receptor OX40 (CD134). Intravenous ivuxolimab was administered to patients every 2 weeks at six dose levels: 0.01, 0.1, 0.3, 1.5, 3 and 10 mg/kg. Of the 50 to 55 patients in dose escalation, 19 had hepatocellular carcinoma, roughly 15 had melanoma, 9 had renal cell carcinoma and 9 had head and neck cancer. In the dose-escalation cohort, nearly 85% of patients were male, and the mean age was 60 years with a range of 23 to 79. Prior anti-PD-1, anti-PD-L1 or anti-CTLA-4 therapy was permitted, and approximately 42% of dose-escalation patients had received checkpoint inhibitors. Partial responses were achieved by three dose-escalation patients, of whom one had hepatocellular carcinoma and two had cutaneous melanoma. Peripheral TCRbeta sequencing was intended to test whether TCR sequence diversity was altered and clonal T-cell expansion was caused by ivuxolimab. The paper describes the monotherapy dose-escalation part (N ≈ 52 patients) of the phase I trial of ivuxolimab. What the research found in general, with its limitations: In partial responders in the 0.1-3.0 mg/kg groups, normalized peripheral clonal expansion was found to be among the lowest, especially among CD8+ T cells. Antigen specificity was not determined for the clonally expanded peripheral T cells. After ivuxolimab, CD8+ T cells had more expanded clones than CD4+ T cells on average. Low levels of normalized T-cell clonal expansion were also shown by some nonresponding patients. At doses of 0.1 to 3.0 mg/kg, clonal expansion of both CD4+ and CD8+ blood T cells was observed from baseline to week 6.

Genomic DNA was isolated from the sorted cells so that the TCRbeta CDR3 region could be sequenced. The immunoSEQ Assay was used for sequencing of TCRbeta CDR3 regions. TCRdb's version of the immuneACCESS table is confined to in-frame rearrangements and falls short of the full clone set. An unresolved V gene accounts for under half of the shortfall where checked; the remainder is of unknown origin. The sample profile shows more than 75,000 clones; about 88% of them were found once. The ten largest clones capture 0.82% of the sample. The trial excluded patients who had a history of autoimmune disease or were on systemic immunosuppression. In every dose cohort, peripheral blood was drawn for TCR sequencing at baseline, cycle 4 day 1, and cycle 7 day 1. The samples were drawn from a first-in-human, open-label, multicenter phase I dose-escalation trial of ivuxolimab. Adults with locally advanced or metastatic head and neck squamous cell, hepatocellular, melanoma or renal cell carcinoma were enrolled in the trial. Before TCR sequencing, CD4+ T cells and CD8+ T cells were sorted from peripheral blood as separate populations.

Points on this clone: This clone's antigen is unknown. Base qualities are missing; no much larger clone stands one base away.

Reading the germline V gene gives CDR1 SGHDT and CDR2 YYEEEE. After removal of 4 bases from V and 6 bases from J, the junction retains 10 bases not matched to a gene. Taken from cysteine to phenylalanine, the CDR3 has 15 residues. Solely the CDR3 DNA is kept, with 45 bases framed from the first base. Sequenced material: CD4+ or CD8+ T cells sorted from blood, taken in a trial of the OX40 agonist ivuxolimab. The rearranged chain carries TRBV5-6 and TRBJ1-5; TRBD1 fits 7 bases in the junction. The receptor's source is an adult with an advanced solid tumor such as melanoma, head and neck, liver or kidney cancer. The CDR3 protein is CASSTRQGLSQPQHF. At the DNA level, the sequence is TGTGCCAGCAGCACACGACAGGGTCTAAGTCAGCCCCAGCATTTT.